Here is one T cell receptor beta chain with its context. This clone's antigen is unknown. Per-base quality was not reported, and no clone a single base away is much larger than it. A case-control design nested within a healthcare worker cohort in London, UK, was used, with weekly nasopharyngeal swab PCR tests and blood sampling performed. Healthcare workers were recruited during the week of the UK lockdown, between 23 and 31 March 2020, and followed weekly for up to roughly 15 weeks. The data derive from a study of early T cells in non-severe SARS-CoV-2 infection (dated by TCRdb to about 2021). In the study overall: TCR sequencing used bulk RNA from unsorted whole blood, so alpha and beta chains could not be paired.

The library was made by 5' RACE. TCRdb lists the instrument as NextSeq 500. In the TCR library protocol, unique molecular identifiers were attached to individual cDNA molecules to correct for PCR bias and sequencing error. Both TCR alpha and beta chains were sequenced, and tight co-correlation was observed between alpha and beta sequence abundances in each sample. The authors' analysis ran thus. V gene, J gene and CDR3 annotation of TCR sequences was performed with Decombinator V4. Expanded TCRs were defined as changing significantly between any two time points under a Poisson model with p below 0.0001. TCR abundances were normalised to the total number of TCRs sequenced per sample and were expressed as counts per million. MAIT TCRs were defined by TRAV1-2 paired with TRAJ12, TRAJ20 or TRAJ33, and iNKT TCRs by TRAV10 paired with TRAJ18. VDJdb, accessed 1 November 2021, was searched for CMV, EBV and SARS-CoV-2 annotated TCRs, excluding TCRs annotated for multiple antigens. TCRdb reran the public reads through fastp at Q25 and MiXCR, keeping productive beta chains. Merged by CDR3 protein, the rows form single entries marked with the most common genes and DNA. The V and J calls here are based on TCRdb, not the publication. The sample table contains nearly 70,000 distinct CDR3 sequences; only one count was recorded for 3.5% to 6% of them. The top ten clonotypes cover approximately 3.6% of the sample.

Overall study results and their limits: VDJdb matching was skewed toward anti-spike CD8 responses, so virus-specific expansions were likely underestimated and private and CD4 specificities were missed.

V is pruned by 0 bases and J by 4 bases, leaving 3 bases of the junction without a gene match. The germline V gene encodes CDR1 SGHAT and CDR2 FQNNGV. The CDR3, cysteine through phenylalanine, is 15 amino acids long. The CDR3 DNA has 45 bases and is translated from base 1. The clonotype was recovered from an adult who was a healthcare worker with PCR-confirmed SARS-CoV-2 infection or an uninfected control (not recorded which). The donor label of this sample is uncertain. The sequence links TRBV11-2 to TRBJ2-7; the central 10 bases match TRBD1. The sequenced sample was whole blood, obtained at baseline. The DNA sequence is TGTGCCAGCAGCTTAGATAAGGACAGGGGGTACGAGCAGTACTTC. Protein translation: CASSLDKDRGYEQYF.